This T cell receptor (beta chain) was captured by sequencing in a study of blood T cell repertoires in COVID-19. Background on the study: The United States, Italy and Spain provided the acute and convalescent COVID-19 samples. Nucleic acid was either cDNA or gDNA, and it came from T cells, B-cell-depleted T cells, or PBMCs.

Trimming shortened V by 5 bases and J by 1 base, and 11 bases separated the two germline ends. This CDR3 is built from 15 residues. Germline loops: CDR1 SGHTA, CDR2 FQGNSA. In the original processing: Researchers report that nucleated cell counts were estimated from reference gene primer amplification. The repertoire was sequenced with immunoSEQ multiplex PCR; TCRdb's copy has only in-frame clones and lacks some. V and J calls and clone size follow that table, whereas D and trimming were derived from the DNA. Of tens of thousands of clones listed, roughly 80% are singletons. This TCR was recovered from a human donor in a cohort sampled during active COVID-19. The specimen was peripheral blood. The chain couples TRBV7-2 to TRBJ2-2, with TRBD2 as a possible D gene (6 bases). The CDR3 sequence is CASSPGLGNTGELFF. In DNA form, the CDR3 reads TGTGCCAGCAGCCCGGGACTCGGGAACACCGGGGAGCTGTTTTTT.